This entry lists 12 T cell receptor beta chains sequenced from one sample in a study of T cell repertoires in cytomegalovirus infection. Their antigens remain unidentified. From the reads, TCRdb called clonotypes with MiXCR, one entry per CDR3 protein. The sample yields around 340,000 distinct CDR3 sequences, approximately 32% seen once. This sample comprised cultured PBMCs, obtained from culture after CMV antigen stimulation. Receptor source: a human donor in good health (CMV status not recorded). Some clones in this sample may be carry-over from other donors' samples.

This clonotype was recorded only once. The conserved phenylalanine or tryptophan normally closing the CDR3 is absent here, so this likely arose from a read error. V usage is TRBV29-1 and J usage is TRBJ2-7, with 8 bases aligning to TRBD1. This CDR3 spans 11 amino acids. The V and J ends lost 4 bases and 5 bases, in that order; junction bases with no gene match: 1. Germline lookup yields CDR1 SQVTM and CDR2 ANQGSEA. The CDR3 is CSVGQGNEQYL. DNA for the CDR3: TGCAGCGTTGGACAGGGGAACGAGCAGTACCTC.

The chain is built from TRBV28 and TRBJ2-7, with 10 positions matching TRBD2. CDR1 MDHEN and CDR2 SYDVKM come from the germline V gene. This CDR3 region has 15 residues. V shed 3 bases, J shed 6 bases, and the junction held 8 bases outside the gene matches. The CDR3 DNA reads TGTGCCAGCAGTTTGTGGGGACTAGCGACGGTCGAGCAGTACTTC. Its protein product is CASSLWGLATVEQYF. The full variable domain, in which reference TRBV28 and TRBJ2-7 provide the parts outside the CDR3, is DVKVTQSSRYLVKRTGEKVFLECVQDMDHENMFWYRQDPGLGLRLIYFSYDVKMKEKGDIPEGYSVSREKKERFSLILESASTNQTSMYLCASSLWGLATVEQYFGPGTRLTVT.

In its sample, this clonotype was seen many times. The rearrangement uses TRBV12-3 or TRBV12-4 and TRBJ2-1, with D tentatively TRBD2 (6 bases). V was shortened by 7 bases and J by 7 bases, with 26 bases between the two germline ends. This CDR3 is built from 17 residues. CDR3 in amino acids: CASIPKGLASHLNEQFF. CDR3 nucleotide sequence: TGTGCCAGCATCCCCAAGGGTCTAGCGAGCCATTTGAATGAGCAGTTCTTC.

The rearrangement links TRBV7-9 to TRBJ2-1, with 7 bases fitting TRBD1. CDR3 length: 13 residues. Germline V gene lookup returns CDR1 SEHNR and CDR2 FQNEAQ (reference sequence). V was pared by 7 bases and J by 8 bases, with 8 bases of the junction left unmatched. The CDR3 loop reads CASILTGADEQFF. The DNA of the CDR3 is TGTGCCAGCATCCTTACAGGGGCTGATGAGCAGTTCTTC. Using reference TRBV7-9 and TRBJ2-1 for the parts outside the CDR3, the full variable domain is DTGVSQNPRHKITKRGQNVTFRCDPISEHNRLYWYRQTLGQGPEFLTYFQNEAQLEKSRLLSDRFSAERPKGSFSTLEIQRTEQGDSAMYLCASILTGADEQFFGPGTRLTVL.

The CDR3 DNA follows: TGTGCCAGCAGCTTAGATTCCAGGGAACTGAACACTGAAGCTTTCTTT. It translates to CASSLDSRELNTEAFF. The chain joins TRBV11-2 to TRBJ1-1; D is perhaps TRBD1 (5 bases). Trimming shortened V by 0 bases and J by 0 bases, and 11 bases separated the two germline ends. The CDR3 contains 16 residues. Germline V gene data show CDR1 as SGHAT and CDR2 as FQNNGV.

Details on this clonotype: One end of the junction is discordant with germline, which a read error may explain. The V and J genes are TRBV20-1 and TRBJ2-3, with D possibly matching TRBD1 (8 bases). Germline assignment: CDR1 DFQATT and CDR2 SNEGSKA (reference sequence). The CDR3 has 17 amino acids. The CDR3 protein is CNARGLGEAGLQGEQYF. The CDR3 bases are TGCAATGCTAGGGGGCTCGGGGAAGCGGGGCTACAGGGGGAGCAGTATTTT.

J is TRBJ2-7 and V is TRBV7-6; D may match TRBD1 or TRBD2 (6 bases each). Germline V CDR1 and CDR2: SGHVS, FNYEAQ. V lost 0 bases, J lost 6 bases, and 9 bases lay in between. The CDR3 consists of 13 residues. The CDR3 sequence is CASSLAGGGEQYF. CDR3 nucleotide sequence: TGTGCCAGCAGCTTAGCAGGGGGAGGCGAGCAGTACTTC.

This sequence joins TRBV10-3 and TRBJ2-7, with D perhaps matching TRBD1 (5 bases). The V end was cut by 4 bases, the J end by 3 bases, with 7 bases between. The CDR3 consists of 12 residues. CDR1 is ENHRY, CDR2 SYGVKD, per germline. The CDR3 DNA follows: TGTGCCATCAGTGTTGACAGCTACGAGCAGTACTTC. Translating it yields CAISVDSYEQYF.

The genes are TRBV6-8 and TRBJ2-7, with 10 bases aligning to TRBD2. The ends lost 4 bases at V and 3 bases at J; junction bases unmatched: 6. The CDR3 runs to 15 residues. CDR1 is MNHGY, CDR2 SAAAGT, per germline. The CDR3 loop reads CASSSIAGGNYEQYF. The CDR3 region has the DNA TGTGCCAGCAGTTCAATAGCGGGAGGAAACTACGAGCAGTACTTC.

This chain connects TRBV7-9 to TRBJ2-3; tentative D call: TRBD2 (5 bases). Deletions cut 4 bases from V and 0 bases from J, with 11 bases between. Germline V gives CDR1 SEHNR, CDR2 FQNEAQ (reference sequence). This CDR3 comprises 15 residues. The chain's CDR3 is CASSSLATSTDTQYF. CDR3 sequence (DNA): TGTGCCAGCAGCTCGCTAGCAACCAGCACAGATACGCAGTATTTT. The complete variable domain, with remaining parts taken from reference TRBV7-9 and TRBJ2-3, reads DTGVSQNPRHKITKRGQNVTFRCDPISEHNRLYWYRQTLGQGPEFLTYFQNEAQLEKSRLLSDRFSAERPKGSFSTLEIQRTEQGDSAMYLCASSSLATSTDTQYFGPGTRLTVL.

The CDR3 here is CASSPGLAGGLSRNEQFF. DNA for the CDR3: TGCGCCAGCAGCCCGGGACTAGCGGGAGGGCTGTCTCGAAATGAGCAGTTCTTC. This chain joins TRBV4-1 and TRBJ2-1, with 16 bases that match TRBD2. Trimming removed 4 bases from V and 7 bases from J; junction bases left unmatched: 10. The germline V gene has CDR1 MGHRA and CDR2 YSYEKL. The CDR3 is 18 residues long.

This clonotype was observed a few times. The chain uses TRBV4-1 and TRBJ1-3; D unresolved. Germline CDR1 reads MGHRA; CDR2 reads YSYEKL. The CDR3 loop spans 16 amino acids. Trimming took 6 bases from V and 0 from J, leaving 15 bases between them. In DNA form, the CDR3 reads TGCGCCAGCAGTCTGAATGGGGATCACTCTGGAAACACCATATATTTT. Amino acid sequence: CASSLNGDHSGNTIYF.